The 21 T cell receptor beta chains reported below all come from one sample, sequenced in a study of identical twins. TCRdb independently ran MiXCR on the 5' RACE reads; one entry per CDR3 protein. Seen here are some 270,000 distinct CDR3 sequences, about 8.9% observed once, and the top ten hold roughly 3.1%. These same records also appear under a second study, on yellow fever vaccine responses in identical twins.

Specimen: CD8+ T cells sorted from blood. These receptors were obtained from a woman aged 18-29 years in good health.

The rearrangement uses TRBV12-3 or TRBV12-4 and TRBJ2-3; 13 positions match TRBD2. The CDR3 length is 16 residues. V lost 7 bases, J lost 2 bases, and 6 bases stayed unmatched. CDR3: CASTGLAGATTDTQYF. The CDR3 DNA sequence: TGTGCCAGCACCGGACTAGCGGGGGCGACCACAGATACGCAGTATTTT.

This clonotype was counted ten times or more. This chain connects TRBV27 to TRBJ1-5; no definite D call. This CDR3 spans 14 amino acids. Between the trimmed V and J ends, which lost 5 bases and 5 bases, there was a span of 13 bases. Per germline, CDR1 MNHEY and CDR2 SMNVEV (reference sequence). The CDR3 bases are TGTGCCAGCAGTCCGCCCGGGGTTGATCAGCCCCAGCATTTT. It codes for CASSPPGVDQPQHF.

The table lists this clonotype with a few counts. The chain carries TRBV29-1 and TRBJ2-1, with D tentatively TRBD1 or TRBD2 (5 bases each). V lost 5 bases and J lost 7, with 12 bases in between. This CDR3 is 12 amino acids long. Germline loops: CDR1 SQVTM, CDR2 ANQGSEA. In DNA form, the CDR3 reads TGCAGCGTTTGGGGGAAGGGGAATGAGCAGTTCTTC. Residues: CSVWGKGNEQFF.

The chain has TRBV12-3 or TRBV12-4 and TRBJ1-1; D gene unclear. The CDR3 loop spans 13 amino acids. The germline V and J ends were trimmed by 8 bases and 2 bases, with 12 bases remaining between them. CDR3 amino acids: CASGTAGNTEAFF. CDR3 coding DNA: TGTGCCAGCGGCACGGCAGGAAACACTGAAGCTTTCTTT.

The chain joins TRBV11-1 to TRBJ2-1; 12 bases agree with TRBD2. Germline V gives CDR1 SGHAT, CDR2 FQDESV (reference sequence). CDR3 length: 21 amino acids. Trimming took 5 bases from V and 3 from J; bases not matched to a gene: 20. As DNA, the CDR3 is TGTGCCAGCAGCCCCCCCCGCGGGGGCGCTAGCGGGAGGGGGTTCTACAATGAGCAGTTCTTC. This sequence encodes CASSPPRGGASGRGFYNEQFF.

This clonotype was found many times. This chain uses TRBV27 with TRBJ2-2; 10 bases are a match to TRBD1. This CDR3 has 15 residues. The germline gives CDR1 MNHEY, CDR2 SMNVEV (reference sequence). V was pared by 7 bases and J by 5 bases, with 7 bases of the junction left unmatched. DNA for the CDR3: TGTGCCAGCAAGAGAGGACAGGGGGAAACCGGGGAGCTGTTTTTT. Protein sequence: CASKRGQGETGELFF.

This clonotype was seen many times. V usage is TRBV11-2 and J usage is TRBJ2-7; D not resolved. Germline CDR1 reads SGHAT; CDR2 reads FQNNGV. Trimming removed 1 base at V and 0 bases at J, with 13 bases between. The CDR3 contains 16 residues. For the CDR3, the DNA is TGTGCCAGCAGCTTAGGATGGGAACACCCCTCCTACGAGCAGTACTTC. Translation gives CASSLGWEHPSYEQYF. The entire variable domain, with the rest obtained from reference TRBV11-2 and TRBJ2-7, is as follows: EAGVAQSPRYKIIEKRQSVAFWCNPISGHATLYWYQQILGQGPKLLIQFQNNGVVDDSQLPKDRFSAERLKGVDSTLKIQPAKLEDSAVYLCASSLGWEHPSYEQYFGPGTRLTVT.

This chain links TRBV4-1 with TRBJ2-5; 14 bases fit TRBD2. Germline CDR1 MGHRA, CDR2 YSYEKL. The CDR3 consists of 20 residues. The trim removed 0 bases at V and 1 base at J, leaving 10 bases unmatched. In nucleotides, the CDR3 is TGCGCCAGCAGCCAAGAGAGCGGGACTAGCGGGGGCCTGTTCCAAGAGACCCAGTACTTC. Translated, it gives CASSQESGTSGGLFQETQYF.

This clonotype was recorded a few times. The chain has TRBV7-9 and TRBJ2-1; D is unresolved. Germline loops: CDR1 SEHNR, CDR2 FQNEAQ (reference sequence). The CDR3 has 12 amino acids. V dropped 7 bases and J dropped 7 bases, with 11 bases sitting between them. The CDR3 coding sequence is TGTGCCAGCACCTCCCTAGGAAATGAGCAGTTCTTC. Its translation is CASTSLGNEQFF.

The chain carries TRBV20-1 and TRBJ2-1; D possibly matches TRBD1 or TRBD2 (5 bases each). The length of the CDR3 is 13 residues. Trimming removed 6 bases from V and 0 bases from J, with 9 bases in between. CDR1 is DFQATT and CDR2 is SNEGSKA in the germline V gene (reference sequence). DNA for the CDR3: TGCAGTGCCATGGGGACCTCCTACAATGAGCAGTTCTTC. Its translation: CSAMGTSYNEQFF.

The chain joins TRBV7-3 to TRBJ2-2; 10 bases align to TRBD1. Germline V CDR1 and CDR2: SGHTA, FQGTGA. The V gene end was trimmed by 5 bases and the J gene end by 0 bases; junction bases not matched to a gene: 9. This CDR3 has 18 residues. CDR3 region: CASSKRTGTGANTGELFF. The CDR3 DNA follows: TGTGCCAGCAGCAAACGGACCGGGACAGGGGCGAACACCGGGGAGCTGTTTTTT.

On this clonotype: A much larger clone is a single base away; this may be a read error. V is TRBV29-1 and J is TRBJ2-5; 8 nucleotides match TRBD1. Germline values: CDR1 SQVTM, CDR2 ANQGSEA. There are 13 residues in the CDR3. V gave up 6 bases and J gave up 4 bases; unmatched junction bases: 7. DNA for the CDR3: TGCAGCGTGTCGACAGGGGACGGAGAGACCCAGTACTTC. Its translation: CSVSTGDGETQYF. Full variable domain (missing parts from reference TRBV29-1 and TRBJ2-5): SAVISQKPSRDICQRGTSLTIQCQVDSQVTMMFWYRQQPGQSLTLIATANQGSEATYESGFVIDKFPISRPNLTFSTLTVSNMSPEDSSIYLCSVSTGDGETQYFGPGTRLLVL.

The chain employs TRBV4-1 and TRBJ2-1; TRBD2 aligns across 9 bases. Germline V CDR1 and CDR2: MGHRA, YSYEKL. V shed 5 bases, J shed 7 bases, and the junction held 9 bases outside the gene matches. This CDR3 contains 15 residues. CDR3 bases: TGCGCCAGCAGCACCCCTAGCGGGGCCCCTAATGAGCAGTTCTTC. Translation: CASSTPSGAPNEQFF.

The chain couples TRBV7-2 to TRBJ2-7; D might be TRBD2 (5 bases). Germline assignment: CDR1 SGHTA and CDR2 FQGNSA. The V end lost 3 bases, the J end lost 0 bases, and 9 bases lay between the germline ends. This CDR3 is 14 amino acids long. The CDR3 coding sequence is TGTGCCAGCAGCTTGGCGAGGGACTCCTACGAGCAGTACTTC. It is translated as CASSLARDSYEQYF. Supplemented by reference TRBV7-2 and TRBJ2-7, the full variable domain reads GAGVSQSPSNKVTEKGKDVELRCDPISGHTALYWYRQSLGQGLEFLIYFQGNSAPDKSGLPSDRFSAERTGGSVSTLTIQRTQQEDSAVYLCASSLARDSYEQYFGPGTRLTVT.

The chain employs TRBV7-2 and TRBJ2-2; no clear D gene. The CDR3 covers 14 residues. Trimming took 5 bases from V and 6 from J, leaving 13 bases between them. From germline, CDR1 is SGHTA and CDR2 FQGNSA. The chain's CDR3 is CASSPLVVPGELFF. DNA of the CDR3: TGTGCCAGCAGCCCGCTCGTCGTTCCCGGGGAGCTGTTTTTT.

The CDR3 loop is CASSLGIRGRGVNTEAFF. The DNA of the CDR3 is TGTGCCAGCAGCTTGGGTATTCGGGGAAGAGGTGTGAACACTGAAGCTTTCTTT. The chain links TRBV11-1 to TRBJ1-1, with D hard to call. The germline V and J ends were trimmed by 3 bases and 0 bases, with 20 bases remaining between them. The length of the CDR3 is 18 residues. Germline values: CDR1 SGHAT, CDR2 FQDESV (reference sequence).

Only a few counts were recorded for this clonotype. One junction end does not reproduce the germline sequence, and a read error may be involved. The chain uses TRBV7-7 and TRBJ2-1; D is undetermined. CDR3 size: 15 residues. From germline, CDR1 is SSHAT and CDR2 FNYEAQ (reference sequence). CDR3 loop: CASSLDLLSYNEQFF. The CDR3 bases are TGTGCTAGCAGCTTAGACCTCCTCTCCTACAATGAGCAGTTCTTC. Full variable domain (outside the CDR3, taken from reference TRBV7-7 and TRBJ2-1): GAGVSQSPRYKVTKRGQDVTLRCDPISSHATLYWYQQALGQGPEFLTYFNYEAQPDKSGLPSDRFSAERPEGSISTLTIQRTEQRDSAMYRCASSLDLLSYNEQFFGPGTRLTVL.

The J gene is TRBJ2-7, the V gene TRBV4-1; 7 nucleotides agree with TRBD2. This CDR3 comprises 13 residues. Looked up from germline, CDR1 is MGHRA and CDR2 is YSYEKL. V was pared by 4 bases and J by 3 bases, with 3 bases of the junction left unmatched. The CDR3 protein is CASSLGDYYEQYF. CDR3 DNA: TGCGCCAGCAGCCTAGGGGACTACTACGAGCAGTACTTC.

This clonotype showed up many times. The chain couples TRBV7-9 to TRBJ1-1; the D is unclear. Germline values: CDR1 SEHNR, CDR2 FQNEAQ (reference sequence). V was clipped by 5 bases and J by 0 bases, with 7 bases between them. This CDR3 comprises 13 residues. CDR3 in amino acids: CASSASMNTEAFF. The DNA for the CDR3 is TGTGCCAGCAGCGCATCAATGAACACTGAAGCTTTCTTT.

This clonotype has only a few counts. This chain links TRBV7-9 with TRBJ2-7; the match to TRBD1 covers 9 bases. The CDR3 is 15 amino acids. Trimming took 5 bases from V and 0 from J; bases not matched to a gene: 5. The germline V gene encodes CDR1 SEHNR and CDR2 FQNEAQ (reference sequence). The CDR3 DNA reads TGTGCCAGCAGCCGCCGGGACAGGGCCTCCTACGAGCAGTACTTC. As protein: CASSRRDRASYEQYF.

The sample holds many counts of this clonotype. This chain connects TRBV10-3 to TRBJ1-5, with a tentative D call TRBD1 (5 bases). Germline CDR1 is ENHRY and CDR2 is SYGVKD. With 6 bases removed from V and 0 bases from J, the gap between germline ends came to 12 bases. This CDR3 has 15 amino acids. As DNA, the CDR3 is TGTGCCATCAGCGAGGGACGGTATAGCAATCAGCCCCAGCATTTT. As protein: CAISEGRYSNQPQHF.